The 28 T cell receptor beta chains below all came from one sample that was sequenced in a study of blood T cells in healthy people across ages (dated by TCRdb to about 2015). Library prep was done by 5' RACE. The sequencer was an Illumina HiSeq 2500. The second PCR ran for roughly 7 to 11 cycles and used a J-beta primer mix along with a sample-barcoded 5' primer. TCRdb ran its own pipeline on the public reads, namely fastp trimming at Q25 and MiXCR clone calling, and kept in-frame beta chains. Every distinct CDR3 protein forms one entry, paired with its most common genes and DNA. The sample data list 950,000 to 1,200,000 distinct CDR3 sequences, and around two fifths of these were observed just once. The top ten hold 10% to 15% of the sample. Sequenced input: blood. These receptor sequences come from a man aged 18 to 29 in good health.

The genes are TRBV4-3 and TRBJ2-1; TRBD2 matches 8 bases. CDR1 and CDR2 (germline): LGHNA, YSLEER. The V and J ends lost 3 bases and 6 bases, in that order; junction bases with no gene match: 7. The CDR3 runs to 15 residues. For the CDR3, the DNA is TGCGCCAGCAGCCAGGTACGAGGGACTAGCAATGAGCAGTTCTTC. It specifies CASSQVRGTSNEQFF.

This chain's CDR3 is CASSLAAGGVNEKLFF. CDR3 bases: TGTGCCAGCAGCCTGGCCGCAGGGGGCGTTAATGAAAAACTGTTTTTT. The rearrangement uses TRBV7-9 and TRBJ1-4; TRBD1 aligns across 8 bases. Trimming cost V 5 bases and J 4 bases; bases outside gene matches: 9. In germline, CDR1 is SEHNR, CDR2 FQNEAQ (reference sequence). The CDR3 has 16 residues.

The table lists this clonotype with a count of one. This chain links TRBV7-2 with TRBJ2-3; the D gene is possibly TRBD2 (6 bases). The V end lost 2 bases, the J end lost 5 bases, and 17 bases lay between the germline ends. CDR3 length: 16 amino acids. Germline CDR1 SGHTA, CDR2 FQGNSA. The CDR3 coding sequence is TGTGCCAGCAGCTTAAAGACTACTCGGGAGAGAGATACGCAGTATTTT. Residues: CASSLKTTRERDTQYF.

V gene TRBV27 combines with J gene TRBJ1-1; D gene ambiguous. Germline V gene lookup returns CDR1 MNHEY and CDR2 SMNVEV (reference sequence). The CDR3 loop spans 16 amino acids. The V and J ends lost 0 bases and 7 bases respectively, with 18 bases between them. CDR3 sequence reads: CASSLSGFNRGIEAFF. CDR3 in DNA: TGTGCCAGCAGTTTATCCGGCTTCAACCGGGGTATTGAAGCTTTCTTT.

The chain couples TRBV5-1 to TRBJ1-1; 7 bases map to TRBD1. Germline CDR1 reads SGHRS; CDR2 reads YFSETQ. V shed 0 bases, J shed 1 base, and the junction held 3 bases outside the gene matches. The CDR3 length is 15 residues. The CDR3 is CASSLGTGWNTEAFF. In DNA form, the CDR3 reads TGCGCCAGCAGCTTGGGGACAGGTTGGAACACTGAAGCTTTCTTT.

The CDR3 reads CASSQDSAGGMVSEQFF. The CDR3, as DNA: TGCGCCAGCAGCCAAGACTCAGCGGGAGGAATGGTCAGTGAGCAGTTCTTC. V and J are TRBV4-1 and TRBJ2-1, with TRBD2 matching over 9 bases. The V and J ends lost 0 bases and 9 bases, in that order; junction bases with no gene match: 12. Germline V gives CDR1 MGHRA, CDR2 YSYEKL. The CDR3 consists of 17 residues.

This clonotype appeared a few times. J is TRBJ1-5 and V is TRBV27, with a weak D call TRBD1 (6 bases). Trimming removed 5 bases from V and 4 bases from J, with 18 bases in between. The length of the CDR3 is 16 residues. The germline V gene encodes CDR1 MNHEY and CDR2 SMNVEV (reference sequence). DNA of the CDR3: TGTGCCAGCAGTCCCTTGGGGGACACACTAAATCAGCCCCAGCATTTT. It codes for CASSPLGDTLNQPQHF.

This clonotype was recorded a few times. CDR3 sequence reads: CASSRRTGVDNQPQHF. In nucleotides, the CDR3 is TGTGCCAGCAGCCGACGGACAGGGGTAGACAATCAGCCCCAGCATTTT. The chain carries TRBV12-3 or TRBV12-4 and TRBJ1-5, with 9 bases that match TRBD1. Trimming took 6 bases from V and 3 from J; bases not matched to a gene: 9. CDR3 length: 16 amino acids.

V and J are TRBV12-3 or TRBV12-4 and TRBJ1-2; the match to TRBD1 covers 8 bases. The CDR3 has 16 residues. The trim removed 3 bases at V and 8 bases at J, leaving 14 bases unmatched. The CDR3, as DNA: TGTGCCAGCAGTTTTGATGGAGGACAGGGACATCGCGGCTACACCTTC. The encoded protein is CASSFDGGQGHRGYTF.

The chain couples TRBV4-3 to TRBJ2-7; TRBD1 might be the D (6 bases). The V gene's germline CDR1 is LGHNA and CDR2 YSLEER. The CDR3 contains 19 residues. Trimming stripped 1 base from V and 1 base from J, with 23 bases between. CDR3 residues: CASSQGFLLGDKRSYEQYF. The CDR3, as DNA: TGCGCCAGCAGCCAAGGTTTCTTGCTGGGGGACAAAAGATCCTACGAGCAGTACTTC.

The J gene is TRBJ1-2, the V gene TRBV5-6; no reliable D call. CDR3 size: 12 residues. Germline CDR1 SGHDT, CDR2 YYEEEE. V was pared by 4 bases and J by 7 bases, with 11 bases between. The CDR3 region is CASSPNQAGYTF. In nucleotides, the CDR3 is TGTGCCAGCAGCCCAAACCAAGCTGGCTACACCTTC.

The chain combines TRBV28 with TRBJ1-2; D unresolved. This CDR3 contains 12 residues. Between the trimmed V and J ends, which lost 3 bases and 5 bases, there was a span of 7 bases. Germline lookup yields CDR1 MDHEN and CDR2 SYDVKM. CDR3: CASSFQNYGYTF. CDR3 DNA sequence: TGTGCCAGCAGTTTTCAAAATTATGGCTACACCTTC.

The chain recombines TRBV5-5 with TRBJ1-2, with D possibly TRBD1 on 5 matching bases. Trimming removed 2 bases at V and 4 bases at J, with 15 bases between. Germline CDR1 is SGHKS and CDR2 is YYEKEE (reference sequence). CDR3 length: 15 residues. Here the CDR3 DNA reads TGTGCCAGCAGCTTTTGTAGGGGTCGGGGCTATGGCTACACCTTC. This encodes CASSFCRGRGYGYTF.

The chain's CDR3 is CASSYRDAPTNEKLFF. CDR3 bases: TGTGCCAGCAGTTACCGGGACGCACCAACTAATGAAAAACTGTTTTTT. The V gene is TRBV6-6, the J gene TRBJ1-4, with TRBD1 as a possible D gene (5 bases). This CDR3 region has 16 residues. V dropped 2 bases and J dropped 0 bases, with 10 bases sitting between them. Germline-derived CDR1 and CDR2 are MNHNY and SVGAGI (reference sequence).

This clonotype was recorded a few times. The CDR3: CSASSPATNEKLFF. DNA for the CDR3: TGCAGTGCTTCCAGCCCTGCAACTAATGAAAAACTGTTTTTT. This chain uses TRBV20-1 with TRBJ1-4; D is uncertain. CDR1 is DFQATT and CDR2 is SNEGSKA in the germline V gene (reference sequence). The germline V and J ends were trimmed by 5 bases and 0 bases, with 10 bases remaining between them. The CDR3 length is 14 residues.

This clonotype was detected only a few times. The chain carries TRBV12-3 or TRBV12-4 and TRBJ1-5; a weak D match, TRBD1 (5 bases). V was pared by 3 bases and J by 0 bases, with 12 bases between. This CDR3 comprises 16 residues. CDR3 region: CASSFRGGNSNQPQHF. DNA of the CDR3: TGTGCCAGCAGTTTCCGGGGCGGGAATAGCAATCAGCCCCAGCATTTT.

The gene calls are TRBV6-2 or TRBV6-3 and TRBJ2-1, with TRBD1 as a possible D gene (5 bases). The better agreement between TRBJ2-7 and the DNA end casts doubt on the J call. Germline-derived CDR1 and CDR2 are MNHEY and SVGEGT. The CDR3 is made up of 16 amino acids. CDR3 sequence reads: CASKPYRLRMYNEQYF. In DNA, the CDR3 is TGTGCCAGCAAACCATACAGGCTTCGAATGTACAATGAGCAGTACTTC.

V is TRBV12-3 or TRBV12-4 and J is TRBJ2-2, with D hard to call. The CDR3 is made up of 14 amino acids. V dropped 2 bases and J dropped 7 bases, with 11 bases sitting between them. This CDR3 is CASSLRVASGELFF. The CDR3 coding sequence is TGTGCCAGCAGTTTAAGAGTCGCCAGCGGGGAGCTGTTTTTT.

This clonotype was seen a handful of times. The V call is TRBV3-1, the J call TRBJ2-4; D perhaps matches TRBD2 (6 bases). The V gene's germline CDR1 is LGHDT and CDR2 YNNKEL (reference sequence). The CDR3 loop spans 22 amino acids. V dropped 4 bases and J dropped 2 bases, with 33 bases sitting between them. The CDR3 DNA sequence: TGTGCCAGCAGCCGACTAGGCCGGTGGGGCTGGTACGCTCTCGAAACCAAAAACATTCAGTACTTC. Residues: CASSRLGRWGWYALETKNIQYF.

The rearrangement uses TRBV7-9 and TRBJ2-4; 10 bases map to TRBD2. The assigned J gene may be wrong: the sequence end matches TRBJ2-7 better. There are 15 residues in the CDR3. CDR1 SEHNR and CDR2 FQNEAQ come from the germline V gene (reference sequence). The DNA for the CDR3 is TGTGCCAGCAGCTTAGCGGGACTAGCGATCTACGAGCAGTACTTC. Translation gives CASSLAGLAIYEQYF.

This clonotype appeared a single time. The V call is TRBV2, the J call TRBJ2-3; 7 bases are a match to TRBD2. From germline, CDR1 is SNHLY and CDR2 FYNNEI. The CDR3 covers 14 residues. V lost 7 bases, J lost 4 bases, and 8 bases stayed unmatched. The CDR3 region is CASNPAGDPDTQYF. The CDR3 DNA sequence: TGTGCCAGCAATCCTGCGGGGGACCCAGATACGCAGTATTTT.

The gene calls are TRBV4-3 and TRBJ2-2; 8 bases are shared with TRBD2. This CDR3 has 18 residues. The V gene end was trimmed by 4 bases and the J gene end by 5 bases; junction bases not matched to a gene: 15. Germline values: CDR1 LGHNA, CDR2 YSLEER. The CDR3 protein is CASSPGGGGPKRTGELFF. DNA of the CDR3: TGCGCCAGCAGCCCGGGAGGCGGGGGGCCAAAGAGAACCGGGGAGCTGTTTTTT.

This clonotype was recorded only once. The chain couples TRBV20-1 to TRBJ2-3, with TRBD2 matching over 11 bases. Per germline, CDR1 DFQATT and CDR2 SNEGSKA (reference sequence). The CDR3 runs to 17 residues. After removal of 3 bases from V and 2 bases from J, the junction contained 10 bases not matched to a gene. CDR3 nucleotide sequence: TGCAGTGCTAGGGGGACTAGCGGACCCTTTTTCACAGATACGCAGTATTTT. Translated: CSARGTSGPFFTDTQYF.

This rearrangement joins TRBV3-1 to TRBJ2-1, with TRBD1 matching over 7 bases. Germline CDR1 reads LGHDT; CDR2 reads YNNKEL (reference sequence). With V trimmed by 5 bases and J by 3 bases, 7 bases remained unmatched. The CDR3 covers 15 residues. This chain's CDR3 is CASSGGQSFYNEQFF. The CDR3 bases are TGTGCCAGCAGCGGGGGACAGAGTTTCTACAATGAGCAGTTCTTC.

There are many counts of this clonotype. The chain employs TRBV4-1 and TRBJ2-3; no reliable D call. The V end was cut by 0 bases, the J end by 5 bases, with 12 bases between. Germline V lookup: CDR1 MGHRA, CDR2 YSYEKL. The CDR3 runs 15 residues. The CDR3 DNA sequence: TGCGCCAGCAGCCAAGAGCAAAGGGTAGGAGATACGCAGTATTTT. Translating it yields CASSQEQRVGDTQYF.

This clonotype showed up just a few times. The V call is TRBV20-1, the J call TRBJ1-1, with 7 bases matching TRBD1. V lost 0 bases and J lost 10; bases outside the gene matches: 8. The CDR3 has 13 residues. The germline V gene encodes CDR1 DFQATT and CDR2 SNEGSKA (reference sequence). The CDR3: CSARDLGGRGAFF. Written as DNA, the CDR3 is TGCAGTGCTAGAGATTTAGGGGGCAGGGGAGCTTTCTTT.

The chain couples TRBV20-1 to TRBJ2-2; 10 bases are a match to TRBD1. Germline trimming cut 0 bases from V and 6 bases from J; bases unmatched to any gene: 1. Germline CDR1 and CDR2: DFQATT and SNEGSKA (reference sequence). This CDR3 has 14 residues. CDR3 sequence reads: CSAREDRGAGELFF. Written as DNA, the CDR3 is TGCAGTGCTAGAGAGGACAGGGGGGCCGGGGAGCTGTTTTTT.

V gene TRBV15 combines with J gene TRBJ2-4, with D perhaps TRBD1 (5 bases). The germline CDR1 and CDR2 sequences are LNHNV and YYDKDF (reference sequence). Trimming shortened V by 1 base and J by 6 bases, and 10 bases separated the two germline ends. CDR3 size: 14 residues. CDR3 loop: CATSRVGESNIQYF. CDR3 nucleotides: TGTGCCACCAGCAGAGTAGGGGAATCAAACATTCAGTACTTC.